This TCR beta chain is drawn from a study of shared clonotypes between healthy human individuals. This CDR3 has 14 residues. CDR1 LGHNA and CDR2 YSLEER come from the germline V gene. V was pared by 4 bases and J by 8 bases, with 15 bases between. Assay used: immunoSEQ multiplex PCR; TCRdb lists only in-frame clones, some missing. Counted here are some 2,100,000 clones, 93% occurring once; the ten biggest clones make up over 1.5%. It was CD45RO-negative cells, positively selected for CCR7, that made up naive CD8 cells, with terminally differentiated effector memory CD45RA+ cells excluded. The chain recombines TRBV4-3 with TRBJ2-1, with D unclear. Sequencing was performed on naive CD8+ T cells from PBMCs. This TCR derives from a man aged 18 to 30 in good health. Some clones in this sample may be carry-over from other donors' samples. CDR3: CASSPALLAHEQFF. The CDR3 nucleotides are TGCGCCAGCAGCCCTGCGCTTTTGGCTCATGAGCAGTTCTTC.